This is a list of T cell receptor beta chains from one sample in a study of technical replicates of blood from several donors. Assay used: immunoSEQ multiplex PCR; TCRdb lists only in-frame clones, some missing. The data contain around 76,000 clones, roughly 96% of them singletons. Sequencing was carried out using T cells isolated from PBMCs. The receptors derive from a human donor in good health. CDR3s include the opening cysteine and the closing phenylalanine or tryptophan. Fields, in order: clone size, D gene, J gene, V gene, CDR3 protein, CDR3 DNA. The D gene is left open where the match is weak. Size tells how often a clone was seen (once, few, many) or the class of an expanded clone, and some rows leave it out.

NA	TRBD2	TRBJ2-5	TRBV4-1	CASSQAKRGNQETQYF	TGCGCCAGCAGCCAAGCTAAGCGGGGAAACCAAGAGACCCAGTACTTC
NA	NA	TRBJ1-1	TRBV18	CASSASGTEAFF	TGTGCCAGCTCAGCAAGCGGCACTGAAGCTTTCTTT
NA	TRBD2	TRBJ2-7	TRBV28	CASSLELGQGLAGENEQYF	TGTGCCAGCAGTTTAGAGTTGGGACAGGGACTAGCGGGAGAGAACGAGCAGTACTTC
NA	NA	TRBJ2-7	TRBV4-1	CASSQVTDEQYF	TGCGCCAGCAGCCAAGTAACGGACGAGCAGTACTTC
NA	TRBD2	TRBJ2-2	TRBV15	CATSFVAGVNTGELFF	TGTGCCACCAGCTTCGTAGCGGGGGTTAACACCGGGGAGCTGTTTTTT
NA	TRBD2	TRBJ2-7	TRBV15	CATRPSGATYEQYF	TGTGCCACCAGACCTAGCGGGGCTACCTACGAGCAGTACTTC
NA	TRBD1	TRBJ1-3	TRBV29-1	CSVVEGASGNTIYF	TGCAGCGTCGTGGAGGGGGCCTCTGGAAACACCATATATTTT
NA	NA	TRBJ2-5	TRBV7-6	CASSLGSQVPQETQYF	TGTGCCAGCAGCTTAGGGTCACAGGTGCCTCAAGAGACCCAGTACTTC
NA	NA	TRBJ1-2	TRBV2	CASSEIRDGGGYTF	TGTGCCAGCAGTGAAATCCGGGATGGTGGTGGCTACACCTTC
NA	TRBD2	TRBJ2-2	TRBV14	CASSQGGTSSGRAGELFF	TGTGCCAGCAGCCAAGGGGGTACCTCTAGCGGGAGGGCCGGGGAGCTGTTTTTT
NA	NA	TRBJ2-1	TRBV30	CAWSVQPNYNEQFF	TGTGCCTGGAGTGTACAGCCCAACTACAATGAGCAGTTCTTC
NA	NA	TRBJ2-7	TRBV4-1	CASSQDAGFPEQYF	TGCGCCAGCAGCCAAGATGCGGGGTTCCCCGAGCAGTACTTC
NA	TRBD1	TRBJ1-6	TRBV9	CASSVDVGTGVSPLHF	TGTGCCAGCAGCGTGGATGTCGGGACAGGAGTTTCACCCCTCCACTTT
NA	TRBD1	TRBJ1-1	TRBV5-1	CASSSKLEGTGRSSEAFF	TGCGCCAGCAGCTCAAAACTCGAGGGGACAGGGAGGAGCAGTGAAGCTTTCTTT
NA	NA	TRBJ2-7	TRBV27	CASTKSGYTYEQYF	TGTGCCAGCACGAAAAGCGGGTATACCTACGAGCAGTACTTC
NA	TRBD1	TRBJ1-2	TRBV6-5	CASSAPGTGLDGYTF	TGTGCCAGCAGTGCCCCCGGGACAGGGCTGGATGGCTACACCTTC
NA	NA	TRBJ2-1	TRBV29-1	CSVEDLRSSSYNEQFF	TGCAGCGTTGAAGATCTGAGGTCTAGCTCCTACAATGAGCAGTTCTTC
NA	TRBD1	TRBJ2-5	TRBV15	CATSRGADRGEETQYF	TGTGCCACCAGCAGAGGGGCAGACAGGGGAGAAGAGACCCAGTACTTC
NA	NA	TRBJ1-1	TRBV14	CASSREQNTEAFF	TGTGCCAGCAGCCGCGAGCAGAACACTGAAGCTTTCTTT
NA	TRBD1	TRBJ1-4	TRBV6-1	CASSIGTVEKLFF	TGTGCCAGCAGCATAGGGACAGTTGAAAAACTGTTTTTT
NA	NA	TRBJ2-2	TRBV29-1	CSVSRRLAHTGELFF	TGCAGCGTTTCGCGGAGACTGGCCCACACCGGGGAGCTGTTTTTT
NA	NA	TRBJ1-2	TRBV9	CASSLTVRANYGYTF	TGTGCCAGCAGCTTGACAGTACGAGCTAACTATGGCTACACCTTC
NA	NA	TRBJ2-7	TRBV10-2	CASSDPTGQYF	TGCGCCAGCAGTGACCCGACAGGACAGTACTTC
NA	NA	TRBJ1-1	TRBV11-2	CASSLDLTGTMNTEAFF	TGTGCCAGCAGCTTAGATCTCACAGGGACCATGAACACTGAAGCTTTCTTT
NA	NA	TRBJ1-4	TRBV6-5	CASSYSAVDNEKLFF	TGTGCCAGCAGTTATTCCGCGGTGGATAATGAAAAACTGTTTTTT
NA	TRBD1	TRBJ2-5	TRBV4-2	CASSQEDRGLEETQYF	TGTGCCAGCAGCCAAGAGGACAGGGGGCTAGAAGAGACCCAGTACTTC
NA	TRBD1	TRBJ2-2	TRBV6-5	CASRSRQGLTGELFF	TGTGCCAGCAGATCTCGACAGGGCCTCACCGGGGAGCTGTTTTTT
NA	TRBD1	TRBJ1-2	TRBV11-2	CASSLGLGQGLGYTF	TGTGCCAGCAGCTTAGGGTTGGGACAGGGGCTTGGCTACACCTTC
NA	TRBD2	TRBJ2-3	TRBV9	CASSPDSGGITDTQYF	TGTGCCAGCAGCCCAGATAGCGGGGGGATTACAGATACGCAGTATTTT
NA	NA	TRBJ1-1	TRBV21-1	CASSKPPGRMAEAFF	TGTGCCAGCAGCAAACCACCCGGCAGGATGGCTGAAGCTTTCTTT
once	NA	TRBJ2-1	TRBV19	CASTSDSEQFF	TGTGCCAGTACCTCAGATAGCGAGCAGTTCTTC
NA	NA	TRBJ2-6	TRBV25-1	CASRGGAKGSSGANVLTF	TGTGCCAGCAGGGGGGGGGCTAAAGGCTCCTCTGGGGCCAACGTCCTGACTTTC
NA	TRBD1	TRBJ2-1	TRBV18	CASSVDRGPYNEQFF	TGTGCCAGCTCAGTGGACAGGGGCCCTTACAATGAGCAGTTCTTC
NA	TRBD1	TRBJ2-7	TRBV27	CASSFGTGVAYEQYF	TGTGCCAGCAGTTTCGGGACAGGGGTCGCCTACGAGCAGTACTTC
NA	TRBD2	TRBJ2-3	TRBV4-1	CASSKELAGGVTDTQYF	TGCGCCAGCAGCAAGGAATTAGCGGGGGGGGTCACAGATACGCAGTATTTT
NA	TRBD2	TRBJ2-1	TRBV28	CASSLPTSGSEDEQFF	TGTGCCAGCAGTTTACCGACTAGCGGGAGCGAGGATGAGCAGTTCTTC
NA	NA	TRBJ2-7	TRBV9	CASSVEGGDYEQYF	TGTGCCAGCAGCGTAGAGGGCGGGGACTACGAGCAGTACTTC
NA	NA	TRBJ2-5	TRBV6-5	CASSYRGKETQYF	TGTGCCAGCAGTTACCGGGGAAAAGAGACCCAGTACTTC
once	TRBD1	TRBJ1-2	TRBV19	CASNPRRQGYGYTF	TGTGCCAGTAACCCTCGAAGACAGGGTTATGGCTACACCTTC
NA	NA	TRBJ2-6	TRBV7-9	CASTYSSGANVLTF	TGTGCCAGCACCTATAGCTCTGGGGCCAACGTCCTGACTTTC